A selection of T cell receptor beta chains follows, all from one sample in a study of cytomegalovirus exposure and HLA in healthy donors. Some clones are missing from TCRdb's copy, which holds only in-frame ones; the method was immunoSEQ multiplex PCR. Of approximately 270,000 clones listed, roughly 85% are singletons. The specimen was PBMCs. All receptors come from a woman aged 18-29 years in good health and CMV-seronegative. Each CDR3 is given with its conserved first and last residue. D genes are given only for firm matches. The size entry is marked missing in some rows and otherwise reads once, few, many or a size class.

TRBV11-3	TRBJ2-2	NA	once	CASSPLRETGELFF	TGTGCCAGCAGCCCTCTCCGGGAGACCGGGGAGCTGTTTTTT
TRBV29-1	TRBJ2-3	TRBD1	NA	CSVEGIWTGDSDTQYF	TGCAGCGTTGAAGGTATTTGGACAGGGGATTCAGATACGCAGTATTTT
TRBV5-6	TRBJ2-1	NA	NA	CASSLLRGIGEQFF	TGTGCCAGCAGCTTGTTAAGGGGAATCGGTGAGCAGTTCTTC
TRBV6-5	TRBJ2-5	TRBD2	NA	CASSNIAGGTETQYF	TGTGCCAGCAGTAATATAGCGGGAGGGACTGAGACCCAGTACTTC
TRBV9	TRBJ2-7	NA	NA	CASSRIGGYEQYF	TGTGCCAGCAGTCGGATAGGGGGCTACGAGCAGTACTTC
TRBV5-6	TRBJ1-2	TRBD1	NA	CASRETGKNTYGYTF	TGTGCCAGCCGCGAGACAGGGAAGAACACCTATGGCTACACCTTC
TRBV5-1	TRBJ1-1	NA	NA	CASSLAYSRNTEAFF	TGCGCCAGCAGCTTGGCCTACAGCCGGAACACTGAAGCTTTCTTT
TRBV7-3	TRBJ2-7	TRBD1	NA	CASSLSGGEQYF	TGTGCCAGCAGCTTATCAGGGGGCGAGCAGTACTTC
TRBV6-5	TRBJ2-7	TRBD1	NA	CASSYPSGTGGYEQYF	TGTGCCAGCAGTTACCCCTCTGGGACAGGGGGCTACGAGCAGTACTTC
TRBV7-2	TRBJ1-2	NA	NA	CASSAYRDLDGYTF	TGTGCCAGCAGCGCCTACAGGGATTTAGACGGCTACACCTTC
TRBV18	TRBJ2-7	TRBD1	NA	CASSPRGTGASYEQYF	TGTGCCAGCTCACCAAGGGGGACAGGCGCCTCCTACGAGCAGTACTTC
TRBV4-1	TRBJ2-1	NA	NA	CASSQGSQAAPYNEQFF	TGCGCCAGCAGCCAAGGTTCGCAGGCCGCCCCCTACAATGAGCAGTTCTTC
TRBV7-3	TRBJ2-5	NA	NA	CASSSGDTETQYF	TGTGCCAGCAGCTCCGGAGATACAGAGACCCAGTACTTC
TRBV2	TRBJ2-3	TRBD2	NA	CASRLAALVTGDTQYF	TGTGCCAGCAGACTAGCGGCCCTCGTTACAGGCGATACGCAGTATTTT
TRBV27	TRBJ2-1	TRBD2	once	CASSSGLAGEPYNEQFF	TGTGCCAGCAGTTCCGGACTAGCGGGGGAACCCTACAATGAGCAGTTCTTC
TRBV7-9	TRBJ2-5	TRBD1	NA	CAAKRTGEETQYF	TGTGCCGCAAAGCGGACAGGGGAAGAGACCCAGTACTTC
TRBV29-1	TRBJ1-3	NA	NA	CSVVGGGAGNTIYF	TGCAGCGTTGTGGGGGGTGGTGCTGGAAACACCATATATTTT
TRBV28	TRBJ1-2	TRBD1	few	CASSSGQGVYGYTF	TGTGCCAGCAGCTCCGGACAGGGAGTGTACGGCTACACCTTC
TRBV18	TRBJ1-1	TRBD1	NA	CASSPQGARFTEAFF	TGTGCCAGCTCACCACAGGGGGCGCGCTTCACTGAAGCTTTCTTT
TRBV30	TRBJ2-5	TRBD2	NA	CAWSAGLAGTQYF	TGTGCCTGGAGTGCAGGGCTAGCGGGTACCCAGTACTTC
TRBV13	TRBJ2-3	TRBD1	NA	CASSFRGTPETDTQYF	TGTGCCAGCAGCTTCAGGGGGACACCCGAGACAGATACGCAGTATTTT
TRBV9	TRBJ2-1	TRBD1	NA	CASSKGQLAYNEQFF	TGTGCCAGCAGCAAGGGACAGCTTGCCTACAATGAGCAGTTCTTC
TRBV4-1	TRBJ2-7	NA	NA	CASSRLTEPYEQYF	TGCGCCAGCAGCCGCCTGACAGAGCCCTACGAGCAGTACTTC
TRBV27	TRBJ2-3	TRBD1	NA	CASSYRGIRQYF	TGTGCCAGCAGTTACAGGGGAATACGGCAGTATTTT
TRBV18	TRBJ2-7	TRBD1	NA	CASSPPGGGTASYEQYF	TGTGCCAGCTCACCACCGGGTGGTGGGACAGCATCCTACGAGCAGTACTTC
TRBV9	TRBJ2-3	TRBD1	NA	CASSVGGQGRDTQYF	TGTGCCAGCAGCGTAGGGGGACAGGGGCGAGATACGCAGTATTTT
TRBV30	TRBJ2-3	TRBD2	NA	CAWEREGQSDTQYF	TGTGCCTGGGAGCGGGAGGGCCAATCAGATACGCAGTATTTT
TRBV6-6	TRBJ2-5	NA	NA	CASSSRQAETQYF	TGTGCCAGCAGTTCAAGACAGGCAGAGACCCAGTACTTC
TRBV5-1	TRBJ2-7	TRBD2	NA	CASSALAGGPYEQYF	TGCGCCAGCAGCGCCCTAGCGGGAGGCCCCTACGAGCAGTACTTC
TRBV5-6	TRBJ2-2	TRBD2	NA	CASSLGLAGAGGELFF	TGTGCCAGCAGCTTGGGGCTAGCGGGAGCGGGCGGGGAGCTGTTTTTT
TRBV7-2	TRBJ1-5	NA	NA	CASSLVRDNQPQHF	TGTGCCAGCAGCTTAGTCAGGGACAATCAGCCCCAGCATTTT
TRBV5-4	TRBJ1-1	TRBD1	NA	CASSLTGGGRAFF	TGTGCCAGCAGCTTGACAGGGGGCGGTCGGGCTTTCTTT
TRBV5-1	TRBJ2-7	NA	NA	CASSPRGMDEQYF	TGCGCCAGCAGCCCCAGGGGTATGGACGAGCAGTACTTC
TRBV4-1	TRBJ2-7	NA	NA	CASSQDPPSTHYEQYF	TGCGCCAGCAGCCAAGATCCGCCTAGCACTCACTACGAGCAGTACTTC
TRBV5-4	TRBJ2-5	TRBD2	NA	CASSAGLAGTQYF	TGTGCCAGCAGCGCCGGACTAGCTGGGACCCAGTACTTC
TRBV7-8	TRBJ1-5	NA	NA	CASSLDRANQPQHF	TGTGCCAGCAGCTTAGACAGGGCGAATCAGCCCCAGCATTTT
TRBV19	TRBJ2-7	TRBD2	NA	CASSIFGAGGDEQYF	TGTGCCAGTAGTATCTTTGGTGCGGGGGGAGACGAGCAGTACTTC
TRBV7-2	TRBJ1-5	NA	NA	CASSLDPTASRAQHF	TGTGCCAGCAGCTTAGATCCGACAGCGTCAAGGGCCCAGCATTTT
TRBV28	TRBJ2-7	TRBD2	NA	CASSSGGAFGEQYF	TGTGCCAGCAGTTCCGGGGGGGCCTTCGGCGAGCAGTACTTC
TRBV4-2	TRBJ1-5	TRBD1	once	CASSSSDRGPIQPQHF	TGTGCCAGCAGCTCATCGGACAGGGGGCCTATTCAGCCCCAGCATTTT
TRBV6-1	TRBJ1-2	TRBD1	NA	CASSELGQAYTF	TGTGCCAGCAGTGAACTGGGACAGGCCTACACCTTC
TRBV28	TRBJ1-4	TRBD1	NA	CASSSLPGTGINEKLFF	TGTGCCAGCAGTTCACTACCCGGGACAGGGATTAATGAAAAACTGTTTTTT
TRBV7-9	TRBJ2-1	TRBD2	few	CASSLGLSGSSWFF	TGTGCCAGCAGCTTAGGTCTTAGCGGGAGTTCTTGGTTCTTC
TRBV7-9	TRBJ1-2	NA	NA	CASSTLGENNGYTF	TGTGCCAGCAGCACATTAGGGGAAAATAATGGCTACACCTTC
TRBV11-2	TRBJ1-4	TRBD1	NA	CASSHGTGPEKLFF	TGTGCCAGCAGCCATGGGACAGGACCTGAAAAACTGTTTTTT
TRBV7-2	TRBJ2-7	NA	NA	CASSLEEGYEQYF	TGTGCCAGCAGCTTAGAGGAGGGCTACGAGCAGTACTTC
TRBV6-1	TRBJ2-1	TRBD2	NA	CASSGGVAGETYNEQFF	TGTGCCAGCAGTGGGGGGGTAGCGGGGGAAACGTACAATGAGCAGTTCTTC
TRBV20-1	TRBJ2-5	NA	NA	CSANRGETQYF	TGCAGTGCTAATAGGGGCGAGACCCAGTACTTC
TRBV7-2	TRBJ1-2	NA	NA	CASSVQGGFSGYTF	TGTGCCAGCAGCGTACAAGGAGGCTTTTCTGGCTACACCTTC
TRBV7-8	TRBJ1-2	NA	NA	CASGLRGVNYGYTF	TGTGCCAGCGGGTTACGGGGGGTAAACTATGGCTACACCTTC
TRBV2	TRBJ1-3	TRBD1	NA	CASTPKGQAGYTIYF	TGTGCCAGCACCCCAAAGGGACAGGCAGGGTACACCATATATTTT
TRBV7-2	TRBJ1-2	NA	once	CASSLSGSFYGYTF	TGTGCCAGCAGCTTGTCCGGGTCCTTCTATGGCTACACCTTC
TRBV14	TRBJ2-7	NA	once	CASSPDRSSFWGEQYF	TGTGCCAGCAGCCCCGACAGGTCCTCGTTCTGGGGCGAGCAGTACTTC
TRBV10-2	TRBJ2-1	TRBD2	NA	CASSETSGVNNEQFF	TGCGCCAGCAGTGAGACTAGCGGAGTAAACAATGAGCAGTTCTTC
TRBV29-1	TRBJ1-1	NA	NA	CSADQGSNTEAFF	TGCAGCGCCGACCAGGGGTCGAACACTGAAGCTTTCTTT
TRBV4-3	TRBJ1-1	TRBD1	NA	CASSQGTGLMNTEAFF	TGCGCCAGCAGCCAGGGGACAGGGCTAATGAACACTGAAGCTTTCTTT
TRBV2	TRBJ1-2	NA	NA	CASTGTHYGYTF	TGTGCCAGTACGGGGACACATTATGGCTACACCTTC
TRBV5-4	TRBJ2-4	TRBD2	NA	CASSFIAGGAKNIQYF	TGTGCCAGCAGCTTCATAGCGGGAGGGGCCAAAAACATTCAGTACTTC
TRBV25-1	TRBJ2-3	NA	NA	CASSEAVSPADTQYF	TGTGCCAGCAGTGAAGCGGTTTCCCCCGCAGATACGCAGTATTTT
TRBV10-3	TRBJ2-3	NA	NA	CATRQETDTQYF	TGTGCCACCCGACAGGAAACAGATACGCAGTATTTT